These T cell receptor beta chains were read from a single sample in a study of T cells in Graves' hyperthyroidism and ophthalmopathy. MiXCR, applied by TCRdb to the multiplex PCR reads, yields one record per CDR3 protein. The sample has about 610,000 distinct CDR3 sequences, approximately 15% seen once. Sequencing was done on a sample of blood. These receptors came from a woman in her thirties or forties with Graves' ophthalmopathy. The CDR3 runs from the conserved cysteine through the conserved F or W. Each record gives: J gene, V gene, D gene, clone size, CDR3 DNA, CDR3 protein. A D gene is named only where the DNA matches it firmly. A row's size may be missing; if present it is once, few, many or a size class.

j_call: TRBJ1-1
v_call: TRBV6-2/TRBV6-3
d_call: -
clone_size: many
cdr3_nt: TGTGCCAGCAGTTACTCGGGGCTGCATGGTGAAGCTTTCTTT
cdr3_aa: CASSYSGLHGEAFF

j_call: TRBJ2-4
v_call: TRBV10-2
d_call: -
clone_size: -
cdr3_nt: TGCGCCAGCAGTGAGGGGGGGCTAAGCGGGTCCAAAAACATTCAGTACTTC
cdr3_aa: CASSEGGLSGSKNIQYF

j_call: TRBJ2-2
v_call: TRBV28
d_call: TRBD1
clone_size: many
cdr3_nt: TGTGCCAGCACCCTATCGGACAGGGACACCGGGGAGCTGTTTTTT
cdr3_aa: CASTLSDRDTGELFF

j_call: TRBJ2-7
v_call: TRBV7-2
d_call: TRBD2
clone_size: many
cdr3_nt: TGTGCCAGCAGCCCGACTAGCGGGGGGAACTACGAGCAGTACTTC
cdr3_aa: CASSPTSGGNYEQYF

j_call: TRBJ2-7
v_call: TRBV7-2
d_call: TRBD1
clone_size: -
cdr3_nt: TGTGCCAGCAGCCCCGCGGTGGGGACAGGGGTCGAGCAGTACTTC
cdr3_aa: CASSPAVGTGVEQYF

j_call: TRBJ1-1
v_call: TRBV24-1
d_call: TRBD1
clone_size: many
cdr3_nt: TGTGCCACCAGTGATCCCGGGACAGGGGGCACTGAAGCTTTCTTT
cdr3_aa: CATSDPGTGGTEAFF

j_call: TRBJ1-1
v_call: TRBV10-3
d_call: TRBD1
clone_size: -
cdr3_nt: TGTGCCATCAGTGAGCCGGGACAGGGGAGCACTGAAGCTTTCTTT
cdr3_aa: CAISEPGQGSTEAFF

j_call: TRBJ1-1
v_call: TRBV6-2/TRBV6-3
d_call: -
clone_size: few
cdr3_nt: TGTGCCAGCAGTTACTCGATAGTAAACACTGAAGCTTTCTTT
cdr3_aa: CASSYSIVNTEAFF

j_call: TRBJ1-3
v_call: TRBV19
d_call: TRBD1
clone_size: many
cdr3_nt: TGTGCCAGTAGTCCGACAGGGGGCAAAAACACCATATATTTT
cdr3_aa: CASSPTGGKNTIYF

j_call: TRBJ1-1
v_call: TRBV6-2/TRBV6-3
d_call: TRBD1
clone_size: many
cdr3_nt: TGTGCCAGCACCCCCGGGACAGGCAACACTGAAGCTTTCTTT
cdr3_aa: CASTPGTGNTEAFF

j_call: TRBJ2-7
v_call: TRBV10-3
d_call: TRBD1
clone_size: many
cdr3_nt: TGTGCCATCAGTGCCCCGGGACAGAGAACCTACGAGCAGTACTTC
cdr3_aa: CAISAPGQRTYEQYF

j_call: TRBJ1-2
v_call: TRBV6-1
d_call: -
clone_size: -
cdr3_nt: TGTGCCAGCAGCCCTGGTGGGGGAGGTGGCTACACCTTC
cdr3_aa: CASSPGGGGGYTF

j_call: TRBJ2-7
v_call: TRBV29-1
d_call: TRBD1
clone_size: many
cdr3_nt: TGCAGCGTTGAGACCGGGACAGGGCTCTACGAGCAGTACTTC
cdr3_aa: CSVETGTGLYEQYF

j_call: TRBJ1-5
v_call: TRBV12-3/TRBV12-4
d_call: -
clone_size: -
cdr3_nt: TGTGCCAGCAGTTTAGTAAGGGACCAGCCCCAGCATTTT
cdr3_aa: CASSLVRDQPQHF

j_call: TRBJ2-7
v_call: TRBV6-5
d_call: TRBD1
clone_size: many
cdr3_nt: TGTGCCAGCAGCCTTGGACAGGGGACCTCTAGGGAGCAGTACTTC
cdr3_aa: CASSLGQGTSREQYF

j_call: TRBJ2-7
v_call: TRBV12-3/TRBV12-4
d_call: -
clone_size: many
cdr3_nt: TGTGCCAGCAGTTCCACTGGAGAAGTCTACGAGCAGTACTTC
cdr3_aa: CASSSTGEVYEQYF

j_call: TRBJ2-7
v_call: TRBV28
d_call: TRBD2
clone_size: many
cdr3_nt: TGTGCCAGCAGTCCCCTAGCGGGAGCGGCCTACGAGCAGTACTTC
cdr3_aa: CASSPLAGAAYEQYF